This T cell receptor (beta chain) appears in the sequencing data of a study of brain T cells in children with intractable seizures. Only cases whose brain tissue showed the highest T cell transcript signatures were sequenced. In the case of this clone: As yet, its antigen is unknown.

CDR3 size: 14 residues. Deletions cut 2 bases from V and 2 bases from J, with 6 bases between. Germline V gives CDR1 LNHDA, CDR2 SQIVND (reference sequence). Some clones are missing from TCRdb's copy, which holds only in-frame ones; the method was immunoSEQ multiplex PCR. The table records 70,000 to 90,000 clones, just over 90% of them present only once. Findings and caveats of the study: Clones missing pre-surgery may reflect undersampling of that blood sample.

Sequenced here: peripheral blood, sampled at surgery. This chain links TRBV19 with TRBJ2-2; possible D gene TRBD2, 5 bases. The receptor was derived from a boy under three years old with tuberous sclerosis and intractable seizures. The CDR3 is CASSIRLNTGELFF. The DNA for the CDR3 is TGTGCCAGTAGTATACGACTAAACACCGGGGAGCTGTTTTTT.